Below, 4 T cell receptor beta chains from the same sample are listed, as sequenced in a study of blood T cell repertoires in COVID-19. TCRdb's table, derived via immunoSEQ multiplex PCR, lists solely in-frame clones and lacks some. The sample yields 190,000 or so clones, roughly 86% seen once. Sequencing was performed on PBMCs or T cells enriched from blood (not recorded which). Source of these receptors: a woman aged 25-40 years who had recovered from COVID-19.

V usage is TRBV15 and J usage is TRBJ1-1; TRBD1 agrees at 10 bases. Germline V gives CDR1 LNHNV, CDR2 YYDKDF (reference sequence). The CDR3 covers 15 residues. Trimming removed 8 bases from V and 5 bases from J; junction bases left unmatched: 11. The CDR3 DNA sequence: TGTGCCACCGCTGACAGGGGGCTGAGGGGAACTGAAGCTTTCTTT. Translated, it gives CATADRGLRGTEAFF.

This clone was recorded a few times. The chain combines TRBV19 with TRBJ1-6; D might be TRBD1 (6 bases). The CDR3 consists of 15 residues. Germline V gene lookup returns CDR1 LNHDA and CDR2 SQIVND (reference sequence). V dropped 6 bases and J dropped 5 bases, with 14 bases sitting between them. The CDR3 sequence: CASSWDTENNSPLHF. In nucleotides, the CDR3 is TGTGCCAGTAGCTGGGACACGGAGAATAATTCACCCCTCCACTTT.

This rearrangement joins TRBV7-9 to TRBJ1-2; D possibly corresponds to TRBD1 (6 bases). Trimming removed 1 base from V and 6 bases from J, with 12 bases in between. The CDR3 length is 14 residues. CDR1 and CDR2 from the germline V gene are SEHNR and FQNEAQ (reference sequence). The CDR3, as DNA: TGTGCCAGCAGCTTAGTGGGCAGGGGCGATGGCTACACCTTC. It codes for CASSLVGRGDGYTF.

This clone has more than one count but fewer than ten. The chain links TRBV4-1 to TRBJ2-1; TRBD2 aligns across 11 bases. Germline V CDR1 and CDR2: MGHRA, YSYEKL. This CDR3 has 17 residues. V dropped 4 bases and J dropped 15; count of bases not matched to a gene: 20. Here the CDR3 reads CASSLLPGTSGPPGRFF. Here the CDR3 DNA reads TGCGCCAGCAGCCTCCTACCAGGGACTAGCGGACCCCCCGGACGGTTCTTC.